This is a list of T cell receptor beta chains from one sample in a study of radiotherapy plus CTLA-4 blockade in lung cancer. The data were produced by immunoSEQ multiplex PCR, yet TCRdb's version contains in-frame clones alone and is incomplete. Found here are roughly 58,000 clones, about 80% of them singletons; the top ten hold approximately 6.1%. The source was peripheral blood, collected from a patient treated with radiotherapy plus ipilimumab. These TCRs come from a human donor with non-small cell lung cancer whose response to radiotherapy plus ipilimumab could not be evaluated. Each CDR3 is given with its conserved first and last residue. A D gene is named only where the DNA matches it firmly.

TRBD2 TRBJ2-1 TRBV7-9 TGTGCCAGCAGCGGACTAGCGGGAGAGCAGTTCTTC CASSGLAGEQFF
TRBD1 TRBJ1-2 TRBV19 TGTGCCAGTAGTATCGCCGGGACAGCTAACTATGGCTACACCTTC CASSIAGTANYGYTF
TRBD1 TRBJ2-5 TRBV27 TGTGCCAGTAGACAGGGCCCCTTAGAGACCCAGTACTTC CASRQGPLETQYF
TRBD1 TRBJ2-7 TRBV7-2 TGTGCCAGCAGCTCGTTTCCCCGGACAGGGAACTCCTACGAGCAGTACTTC CASSSFPRTGNSYEQYF